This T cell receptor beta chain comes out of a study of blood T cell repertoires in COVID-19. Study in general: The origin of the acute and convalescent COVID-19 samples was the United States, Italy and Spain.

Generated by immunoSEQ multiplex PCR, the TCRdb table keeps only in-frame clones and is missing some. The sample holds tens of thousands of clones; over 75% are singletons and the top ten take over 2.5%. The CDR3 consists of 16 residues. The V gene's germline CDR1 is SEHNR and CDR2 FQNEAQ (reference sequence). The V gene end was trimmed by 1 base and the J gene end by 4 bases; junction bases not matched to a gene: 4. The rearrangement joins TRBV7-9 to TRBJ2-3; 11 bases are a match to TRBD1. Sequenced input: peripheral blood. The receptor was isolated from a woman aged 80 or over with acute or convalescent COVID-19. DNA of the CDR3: TGTGCCAGCAGCTTAGGGGGACAGGGGGTCGCAGATACGCAGTATTTT. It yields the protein CASSLGGQGVADTQYF.